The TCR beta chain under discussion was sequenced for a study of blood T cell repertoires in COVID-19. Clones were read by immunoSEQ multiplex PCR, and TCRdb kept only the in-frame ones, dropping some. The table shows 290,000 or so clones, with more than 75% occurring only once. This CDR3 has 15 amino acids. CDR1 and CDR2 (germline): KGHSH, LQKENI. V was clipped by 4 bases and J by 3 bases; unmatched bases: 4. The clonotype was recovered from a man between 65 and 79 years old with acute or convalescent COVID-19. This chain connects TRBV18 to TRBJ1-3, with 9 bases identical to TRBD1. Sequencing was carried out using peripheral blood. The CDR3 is CASSQTGGRGNTIYF. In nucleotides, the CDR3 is TGTGCCAGCTCACAAACAGGGGGCCGTGGAAACACCATATATTTT.